Each of the 28 T cell receptor beta chains below was sequenced from the same sample in a study of cytomegalovirus exposure and HLA in healthy donors (dated by TCRdb to between 2016 and 2019). The library was prepared using the immunoSEQ multiplex PCR assay. For the multiplex PCR, a mixture combining 60 forward primers for TCR Vbeta segments and 13 reverse primers for TCR Jbeta segments was used. This is the immuneACCESS table as TCRdb keeps it, with only in-frame sequences that have V and J called. A part of the clones is gone; compared with another copy, unresolved V genes explain less than half, and the rest is unexplained. Within this sample are around 190,000 clones, with roughly 78% of them counted one time only. Of the sample, approximately 0.7% falls within the top ten clones. Sequences were obtained from PBMCs. Receptors were obtained from a woman between 40 and 50 years old in good health and CMV-seronegative.

The genes are TRBV7-2 and TRBJ2-7; D is possibly TRBD2 (5 bases). V gave up 5 bases and J gave up 4 bases, with 12 bases separating them. In germline, CDR1 is SGHTA, CDR2 FQGNSA. CDR3 length: 13 residues. The CDR3 protein is CASSATIVYEQYF. As DNA, the CDR3 is TGTGCCAGCAGCGCGACTATCGTGTACGAGCAGTACTTC. Supplemented by reference TRBV7-2 and TRBJ2-7, the full variable domain reads GAGVSQSPSNKVTEKGKDVELRCDPISGHTALYWYRQSLGQGLEFLIYFQGNSAPDKSGLPSDRFSAERTGGSVSTLTIQRTQQEDSAVYLCASSATIVYEQYFGPGTRLTVT.

Only a few counts were recorded for this clone. The chain recombines TRBV5-1 with TRBJ1-1; D remains unclear. Trimming stripped 5 bases from V and 8 bases from J, with 13 bases between. Germline-derived CDR1 and CDR2 are SGHRS and YFSETQ. CDR3 length: 12 residues. The CDR3: CASRSSGNEAFF. In nucleotides, the CDR3 is TGCGCCAGCAGATCCTCCGGGAACGAAGCTTTCTTT.

V and J are TRBV9 and TRBJ1-3; D ambiguous. The CDR3 has 17 amino acids. V shed 0 bases and J shed 0 bases, with 13 bases lying between them. The germline CDR1 and CDR2 sequences are SGDLS and YYNGEE. The CDR3 DNA reads TGTGCCAGCAGCGTAGCTCATCAGGCCCGCTCTGGAAACACCATATATTTT. This translates into CASSVAHQARSGNTIYF.

CDR3 in amino acids: CASSRQGAYGYTF. CDR3 in DNA: TGTGCCAGCAGTAGACAGGGTGCCTATGGCTACACCTTC. The chain employs TRBV28 and TRBJ1-2; TRBD1 matches 7 bases. The V segment lost 5 bases and the J segment 4 bases; nucleotides outside the gene matches: 4. CDR3 length equals 13 residues. Germline V gene data show CDR1 as MDHEN and CDR2 as SYDVKM.

This sequence joins TRBV6-1 and TRBJ2-3; D gene unclear. The germline V and J ends were trimmed by 0 bases and 0 bases, with 4 bases remaining between them. CDR3 size: 14 residues. In germline, CDR1 is MNHNS, CDR2 SASEGT. CDR3 region: CASSEAKSTDTQYF. The DNA of the CDR3 is TGTGCCAGCAGTGAAGCTAAAAGCACAGATACGCAGTATTTT.

The gene calls are TRBV7-2 and TRBJ2-5; TRBD2 matches at 12 bases. The CDR3 totals 18 residues. CDR1 is SGHTA, CDR2 FQGNSA, per germline. The V and J ends lost 2 bases and 4 bases, in that order; junction bases with no gene match: 11. As DNA, the CDR3 is TGTGCCAGCAGCTTATCGACTAGCGGGAGCTTTGTCATAGAGACCCAGTACTTC. Encoded protein: CASSLSTSGSFVIETQYF.

The chain employs TRBV7-6 and TRBJ1-5, with TRBD1 matching over 10 bases. This CDR3 is 16 amino acids long. Looked up from germline, CDR1 is SGHVS and CDR2 is FNYEAQ. Trimming cost V 6 bases and J 2 bases; bases outside gene matches: 7. DNA for the CDR3: TGTGCCAGCAGTCTAACCGGGACAGGGGGCAATCAGCCCCAGCATTTT. Translating it yields CASSLTGTGGNQPQHF.

The V and J genes are TRBV6-1 and TRBJ1-5, with no clear D. Germline assignment: CDR1 MNHNS and CDR2 SASEGT. The CDR3 covers 13 residues. Trimming removed 3 bases from V and 6 bases from J, with 9 bases in between. CDR3 bases: TGTGCCAGCAGTGAGCTGGGGAGTCAGCCCCAGCATTTT. This encodes CASSELGSQPQHF.

This chain links TRBV19 with TRBJ1-3; D possibly corresponds to TRBD1 (5 bases). V lost 7 bases and J lost 4, with 8 bases in between. Germline V gene lookup returns CDR1 LNHDA and CDR2 SQIVND (reference sequence). The CDR3 runs to 12 residues. Written as DNA, the CDR3 is TGTGCCAGTACACAGGAGGGAAACACCATATATTTT. This translates into CASTQEGNTIYF. The full variable domain, rest sourced from reference TRBV19 and TRBJ1-3, is DGGITQSPKYLFRKEGQNVTLSCEQNLNHDAMYWYRQDPGQGLRLIYYSQIVNDFQKGDIAEGYSVSREKKESFPLTVTSAQKNPTAFYLCASTQEGNTIYFGEGSWLTVV.

CDR3 coding DNA: TGCAGGATAGGACGCGGGAGCTCTGGAAACACCATATATTTT. Amino acid sequence: CRIGRGSSGNTIYF. The V call is TRBV29-1, the J call TRBJ1-3, with no clear D. Per the germline V gene, CDR1 is SQVTM and CDR2 is ANQGSEA. The CDR3 is 14 residues long. Complete variable domain (other parts from reference TRBV29-1 and TRBJ1-3): SAVISQKPSRDICQRGTSLTIQCQVDSQVTMMFWYRQQPGQSLTLIATANQGSEATYESGFVIDKFPISRPNLTFSTLTVSNMSPEDSSIYLCRIGRGSSGNTIYFGEGSWLTVV.

This chain links TRBV6-6 with TRBJ2-2; TRBD1 agrees at 8 bases. Trimming at V came to 2 bases and at J to 7 bases, leaving 6 bases not matched to a gene. CDR1 is MNHNY and CDR2 is SVGAGI in the germline V gene (reference sequence). The CDR3 is made up of 15 amino acids. CDR3: CASSYRRGRGGELFF. The DNA for the CDR3 is TGTGCCAGCAGTTACCGCAGGGGGCGCGGCGGGGAGCTGTTTTTT.

This sequence joins TRBV28 and TRBJ2-2, with 8 bases identical to TRBD2. V lost 6 bases and J lost 2; bases outside the gene matches: 8. Germline V lookup: CDR1 MDHEN, CDR2 SYDVKM. The CDR3 is 16 amino acids. The CDR3 loop is CASRPTSGPNTGELFF. Here the CDR3 DNA reads TGTGCCAGCAGGCCTACTAGCGGTCCAAACACCGGGGAGCTGTTTTTT. The full variable domain, rest sourced from reference TRBV28 and TRBJ2-2, is DVKVTQSSRYLVKRTGEKVFLECVQDMDHENMFWYRQDPGLGLRLIYFSYDVKMKEKGDIPEGYSVSREKKERFSLILESASTNQTSMYLCASRPTSGPNTGELFFGEGSRLTVL.

The chain has TRBV7-8 and TRBJ2-2; 11 bases fit TRBD1. The CDR3 has 16 amino acids. Losses at the gene ends were 1 base for V and 5 bases for J; bases not matched to a gene: 3. Germline V gives CDR1 SGHVS, CDR2 FQNEAQ. In DNA form, the CDR3 reads TGTGCCAGCAGCTTAGGGACAGGGGGCTGGACCGGGGAGCTGTTTTTT. This encodes CASSLGTGGWTGELFF.

In DNA form, the CDR3 reads TGTGCCAGCAGCTTAGGAGTAGTAGGGGTCGACGGCTACACCTTC. This codes for CASSLGVVGVDGYTF. The rearrangement uses TRBV7-9 and TRBJ1-2; weak D call: TRBD1 (5 bases). The CDR3 length is 15 residues. V dropped 1 base and J dropped 8 bases, with 17 bases sitting between them. Germline CDR1 SEHNR, CDR2 FQNEAQ (reference sequence).

This rearrangement joins TRBV11-1 to TRBJ1-1; D not certain. V was clipped by 10 bases and J by 0 bases, with 18 bases between them. Germline-derived CDR1 and CDR2 are SGHAT and FQDESV (reference sequence). This CDR3 spans 15 amino acids. CDR3 protein: CATMGRSGMNTEAFF. The CDR3 DNA follows: TGTGCCACTATGGGGAGGTCAGGCATGAACACTGAAGCTTTCTTT.

The rearrangement joins TRBV5-6 to TRBJ1-1, with 10 bases lining up with TRBD1. The CDR3 is 16 residues long. Germline values: CDR1 SGHDT, CDR2 YYEEEE. V lost 4 bases to trimming and J lost 8 bases; unmatched junction nucleotides: 14. In DNA, the CDR3 is TGTGCCAGCAGCCTACCCGGGACAGGGGCCTTCGGAGAAGCTTTCTTT. Its protein is CASSLPGTGAFGEAFF.

The chain links TRBV29-1 to TRBJ2-7, with 10 bases lining up with TRBD2. The CDR3 is 13 amino acids. Losses at the gene ends were 2 bases for V and 6 bases for J; bases not matched to a gene: 4. The germline V gene encodes CDR1 SQVTM and CDR2 ANQGSEA. DNA for the CDR3: TGCAGCGTTGAAAGGTCTAGCGGGAGCGAGCAGTACTTC. This encodes CSVERSSGSEQYF.

Turning to this clone: Other DNA sequences within the sample encode an identical CDR3. This chain links TRBV10-3 with TRBJ1-2; TRBD1 matches at 9 bases. The V and J ends lost 6 bases and 3 bases, in that order; junction bases with no gene match: 5. The CDR3 runs 14 residues. From germline, CDR1 is ENHRY and CDR2 SYGVKD. The DNA for the CDR3 is TGTGCCATCAGCGGAGACAGGGGGGACTATGGCTACACCTTC. Protein product: CAISGDRGDYGYTF.

This rearrangement joins TRBV7-2 to TRBJ2-3; TRBD2 agrees at 10 bases. CDR1 and CDR2 from the germline V gene are SGHTA and FQGNSA. The CDR3 sequence is 15 residues long. The junction had 4 bases not matched to a gene; V was cut back by 6 bases and J by 1 base. CDR3 coding DNA: TGTGCCAGCAGGATCGGGACTAGCGGCACAGATACGCAGTATTTT. This encodes CASRIGTSGTDTQYF.

This clone was observed a few times. The V and J genes are TRBV6-5 and TRBJ2-7; D unclear. Looked up from germline, CDR1 is MNHEY and CDR2 is SVGAGI. This CDR3 comprises 16 residues. V lost 0 bases, J lost 2 bases, and 14 bases lay in between. CDR3: CASSYSKFVETYEQYF. CDR3 nucleotide sequence: TGTGCCAGCAGTTACTCGAAGTTTGTGGAGACCTACGAGCAGTACTTC.

The chain employs TRBV7-2 and TRBJ2-7; D might be TRBD1 (5 bases). Germline loops: CDR1 SGHTA, CDR2 FQGNSA. V was pared by 4 bases and J by 0 bases, with 16 bases between. The CDR3 has 16 amino acids. The CDR3 DNA reads TGTGCCAGCAGCTCCTACGTCAGGGATAGCTCCTACGAGCAGTACTTC. Protein product: CASSSYVRDSSYEQYF.

Comments on this clone: Other DNA sequences in this specimen translate into the identical CDR3. The chain has TRBV10-3 and TRBJ1-5; D uncertain. The CDR3 consists of 13 residues. Germline CDR1 reads ENHRY; CDR2 reads SYGVKD. Trimming left V 3 bases short and J 2 bases short, with 5 bases between. The CDR3: CAISEAGNQPQHF. The CDR3 coding sequence is TGTGCCATCAGTGAAGCGGGCAATCAGCCCCAGCATTTT.

This clone was seen only a few times. V and J are TRBV2 and TRBJ2-3; no reliable D call. The ends were cut back, 0 bases at V and 8 bases at J, with 12 bases in the middle. The CDR3 runs 14 residues. Germline-derived CDR1 and CDR2 are SNHLY and FYNNEI. Here the CDR3 DNA reads TGTGCCAGCAGTGAAGCGACGTTGGCTAGTACGCAGTATTTT. This translates into CASSEATLASTQYF.

The chain has TRBV5-1 and TRBJ2-3; no reliable D call. The germline gives CDR1 SGHRS, CDR2 YFSETQ. Trimming cost V 5 bases and J 6 bases, with 19 bases left between them. The CDR3 totals 15 residues. Here the CDR3 DNA reads TGCGCCAGCAGAGTTAGACTTTCACAAGACGATACGCAGTATTTT. Its translation is CASRVRLSQDDTQYF.

The CDR3 loop is CASSRNAGNTGELFF. The CDR3 region has the DNA TGCGCCAGCAGCCGAAATGCGGGGAACACCGGGGAGCTGTTTTTT. The chain combines TRBV4-3 with TRBJ2-2, with D maybe TRBD2 (5 bases). The V end lost 4 bases, the J end lost 1 base, and 10 bases lay between the germline ends. CDR3 size: 15 residues. Germline CDR1 reads LGHNA; CDR2 reads YSLEER.

The CDR3 bases are TGTGCCAGCAGCGTCCAGGGGACTAGTCTCGCCGGGGAGCTGTTTTTT. It specifies CASSVQGTSLAGELFF. The J gene is TRBJ2-2, the V gene TRBV7-2; 8 bases agree with TRBD2. Germline V gene lookup returns CDR1 SGHTA and CDR2 FQGNSA. CDR3 size: 16 residues. With 5 bases clipped from V and 6 bases from J, the junction kept 11 bases outside the gene matches.

The chain has TRBV19 and TRBJ1-2; D may be TRBD1 (5 bases). The germline V and J ends were trimmed by 3 bases and 9 bases, with 14 bases remaining between them. In germline, CDR1 is LNHDA, CDR2 SQIVND (reference sequence). This CDR3 is 13 amino acids long. For the CDR3, the DNA is TGTGCCAGTAGTATTGGGGCAGGAGCGAGCTACACCTTC. Amino acid sequence: CASSIGAGASYTF.

This clone was counted between two and nine times. The V call is TRBV30, the J call TRBJ1-1; a weak D match, TRBD1 (5 bases). V gave up 3 bases and J gave up 6 bases, with 14 bases separating them. The germline V gene has CDR1 GTSNPN and CDR2 SVGIG (reference sequence). This CDR3 spans 13 amino acids. CDR3 sequence (DNA): TGTGCCTGGAGCCCCATTCGGGGGGCTGAAGCTTTCTTT. Encoded protein: CAWSPIRGAEAFF. Full variable domain (outside the CDR3, taken from reference TRBV30 and TRBJ1-1): SQTIHQWPATLVQPVGSPLSLECTVEGTSNPNLYWYRQAAGRGLQLLFYSVGIGQISSEVPQNLSASRPQDRQFILSSKKLLLSDSGFYLCAWSPIRGAEAFFGQGTRLTVV.